Presented here are 8 T cell receptor beta chains from one specimen sequenced in a study of OX40 agonist ivuxolimab in advanced cancers. The method behind the library was the immunoSEQ multiplex PCR assay. TCRdb carries this immuneACCESS record with in-frame sequences only. Its versions omit some clonotypes, under half of them owing to an unresolved V gene in the studies checked, with the rest unexplained. For this sample there are 36,000 or so clones; about 88% appear just once. Jointly, the top ten make up about 4% of the sample. Sequenced material: CD4+ or CD8+ T cells sorted from blood, taken in a trial of the OX40 agonist ivuxolimab. These TCRs come from an adult with an advanced solid tumor such as melanoma, head and neck, liver or kidney cancer.

V is TRBV29-1 and J is TRBJ2-3; D remains unclear. The CDR3 is made up of 11 amino acids. CDR1 and CDR2 (germline): SQVTM, ANQGSEA. V shed 6 bases and J shed 0 bases, with 4 bases lying between them. The CDR3 loop reads CSVRSTDTQYF. CDR3 DNA: TGCAGCGTCCGAAGCACAGATACGCAGTATTTT.

The chain has TRBV14 and TRBJ2-7, with TRBD2 identical over 7 bases. CDR1 is SGHDN and CDR2 is FVKESK in the germline V gene. The CDR3 contains 15 residues. The J segment lost 2 bases and the V segment lost 5 bases, leaving 9 bases of the junction unmatched. CDR3 sequence (DNA): TGTGCCAGCAGCTCTGCCCATGGGGGGGCCTACGAGCAGTACTTC. Translating gives CASSSAHGGAYEQYF.

The rearrangement joins TRBV10-3 to TRBJ1-2; D is uncertain. Trimming left V 4 bases short and J 6 bases short, with 6 bases between. The CDR3 sequence is 11 residues long. Per the germline V gene, CDR1 is ENHRY and CDR2 is SYGVKD. The CDR3 spells CAISAQDGYTF. The CDR3 nucleotides read TGTGCCATCAGTGCACAAGATGGCTACACCTTC.

The chain recombines TRBV11-2 with TRBJ2-3; tentatively, D is TRBD1 (5 bases). Germline values: CDR1 SGHAT, CDR2 FQNNGV. The V end was cut by 6 bases, the J end by 1 base, with 11 bases between. The length of the CDR3 is 14 residues. The DNA for the CDR3 is TGTGCCAGCAGACAGGCGGCAGGCACAGATACGCAGTATTTT. It specifies CASRQAAGTDTQYF.

V usage is TRBV5-1 and J usage is TRBJ2-7, with 10 bases matching TRBD2. The trim removed 0 bases at V and 0 bases at J, leaving 9 bases unmatched. Per germline, CDR1 SGHRS and CDR2 YFSETQ. The length of the CDR3 is 18 residues. CDR3 amino acids: CASSLGLAGVWGSYEQYF. DNA for the CDR3: TGCGCCAGCAGCTTGGGGCTAGCGGGAGTTTGGGGCTCCTACGAGCAGTACTTC. The full variable domain, its missing parts supplied by reference TRBV5-1 and TRBJ2-7, is KAGVTQTPRYLIKTRGQQVTLSCSPISGHRSVSWYQQTPGQGLQFLFEYFSETQRNKGNFPGRFSGRQFSNSRSEMNVSTLELGDSALYLCASSLGLAGVWGSYEQYFGPGTRLTVT.

The chain combines TRBV30 with TRBJ2-4; D gene unclear. The ends were cut back, 0 bases at V and 0 bases at J, with 9 bases in the middle. The CDR3 covers 15 residues. Germline values: CDR1 GTSNPN, CDR2 SVGIG (reference sequence). The CDR3 DNA reads as TGTGCCTGGAGTGTGTCACCCCTAGCCAAAAACATTCAGTACTTC. Translation gives CAWSVSPLAKNIQYF. Full variable domain (missing parts from reference TRBV30 and TRBJ2-4): SQTIHQWPATLVQPVGSPLSLECTVEGTSNPNLYWYRQAAGRGLQLLFYSVGIGQISSEVPQNLSASRPQDRQFILSSKKLLLSDSGFYLCAWSVSPLAKNIQYFGAGTRLSVL.

In DNA form, the CDR3 reads TGTGCCAGTGCAACCGACAGGGGGCTTAACGAGCAGTACTTC. Translated, it gives CASATDRGLNEQYF. This chain uses TRBV7-9 with TRBJ2-7; 10 bases fit TRBD1. V was pared by 9 bases and J by 5 bases, with 10 bases of the junction left unmatched. Germline loops: CDR1 SEHNR, CDR2 FQNEAQ (reference sequence). The CDR3 spans 14 residues.

This sequence joins TRBV29-1 and TRBJ2-3; 10 bases agree with TRBD1. Trimming took 5 bases from V and 1 from J; bases not matched to a gene: 9. The CDR3 has 16 amino acids. Germline V gives CDR1 SQVTM, CDR2 ANQGSEA. As DNA, the CDR3 is TGCAGCGTTCCGTCCCGGGACAGGGGCGGCACAGATACGCAGTATTTT. Protein: CSVPSRDRGGTDTQYF.